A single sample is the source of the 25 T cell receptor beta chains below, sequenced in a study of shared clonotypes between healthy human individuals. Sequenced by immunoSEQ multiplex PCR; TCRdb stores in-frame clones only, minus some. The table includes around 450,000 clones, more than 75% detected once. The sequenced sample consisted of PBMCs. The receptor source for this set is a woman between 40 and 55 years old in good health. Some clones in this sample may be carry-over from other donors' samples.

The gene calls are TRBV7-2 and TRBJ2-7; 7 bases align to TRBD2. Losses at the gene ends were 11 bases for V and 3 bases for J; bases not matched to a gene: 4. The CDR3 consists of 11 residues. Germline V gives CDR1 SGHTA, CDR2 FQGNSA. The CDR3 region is CAEGGVYEQYF. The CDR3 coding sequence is TGTGCCGAGGGAGGGGTCTACGAGCAGTACTTC.

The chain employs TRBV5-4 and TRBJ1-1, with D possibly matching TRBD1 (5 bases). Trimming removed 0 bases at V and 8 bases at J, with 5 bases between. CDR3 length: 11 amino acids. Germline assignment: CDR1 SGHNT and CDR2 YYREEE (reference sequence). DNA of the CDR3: TGTGCCAGCAGCTTGGGGGGGGAAGCTTTCTTT. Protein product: CASSLGGEAFF. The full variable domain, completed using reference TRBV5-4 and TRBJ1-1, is ETGVTQSPTHLIKTRGQQVTLRCSSQSGHNTVSWYQQALGQGPQFIFQYYREEENGRGNFPPRFSGLQFPNYSSELNVNALELDDSALYLCASSLGGEAFFGQGTRLTVV.

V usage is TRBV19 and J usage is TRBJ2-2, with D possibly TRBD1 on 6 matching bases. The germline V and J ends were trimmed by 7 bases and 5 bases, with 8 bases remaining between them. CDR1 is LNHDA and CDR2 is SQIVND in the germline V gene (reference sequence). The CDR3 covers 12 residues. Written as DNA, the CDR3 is TGTGCCAGTACACAGGGAACCGGGGAGCTGTTTTTT. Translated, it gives CASTQGTGELFF.

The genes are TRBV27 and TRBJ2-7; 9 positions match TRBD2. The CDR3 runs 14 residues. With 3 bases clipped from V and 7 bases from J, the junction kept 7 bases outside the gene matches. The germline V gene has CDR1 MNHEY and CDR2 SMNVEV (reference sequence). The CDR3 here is CASSLYSGRVEQYF. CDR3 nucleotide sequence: TGTGCCAGCAGTTTGTATAGCGGGAGAGTAGAGCAGTACTTC.

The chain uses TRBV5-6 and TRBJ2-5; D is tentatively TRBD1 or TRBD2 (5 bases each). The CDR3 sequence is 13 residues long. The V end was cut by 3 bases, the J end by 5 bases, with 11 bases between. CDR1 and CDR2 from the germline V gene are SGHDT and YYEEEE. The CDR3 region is CASSYGTGETQYF. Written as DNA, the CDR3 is TGTGCCAGCAGCTACGGGACGGGGGAGACCCAGTACTTC.

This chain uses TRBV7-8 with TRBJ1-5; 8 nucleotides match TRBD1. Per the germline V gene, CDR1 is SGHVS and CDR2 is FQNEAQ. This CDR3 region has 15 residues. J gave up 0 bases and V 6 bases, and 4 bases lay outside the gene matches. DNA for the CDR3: TGTGCCAGCAGTTCACAGGGGGGTAGCAATCAGCCCCAGCATTTT. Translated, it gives CASSSQGGSNQPQHF.

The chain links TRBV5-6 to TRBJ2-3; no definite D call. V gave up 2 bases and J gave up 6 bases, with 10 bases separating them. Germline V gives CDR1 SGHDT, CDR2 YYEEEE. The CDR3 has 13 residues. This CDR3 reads CASSFSRWDTQYF. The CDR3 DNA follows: TGTGCCAGCAGCTTCTCGCGGTGGGATACGCAGTATTTT.

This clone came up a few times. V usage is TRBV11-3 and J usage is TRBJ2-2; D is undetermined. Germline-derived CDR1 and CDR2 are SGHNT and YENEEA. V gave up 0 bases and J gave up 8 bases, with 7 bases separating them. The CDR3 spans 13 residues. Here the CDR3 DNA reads TGTGCCAGCAGCTTAGAGCGAACAGGGGAGCTGTTTTTT. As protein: CASSLERTGELFF.

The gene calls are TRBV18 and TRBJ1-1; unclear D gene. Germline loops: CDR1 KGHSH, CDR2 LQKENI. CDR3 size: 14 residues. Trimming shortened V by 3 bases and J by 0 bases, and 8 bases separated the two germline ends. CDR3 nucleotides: TGTGCCAGCTCACCGCAGACACTGAACACTGAAGCTTTCTTT. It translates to CASSPQTLNTEAFF. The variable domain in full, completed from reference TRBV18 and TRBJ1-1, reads NAGVMQNPRHLVRRRGQEARLRCSPMKGHSHVYWYRQLPEEGLKFMVYLQKENIIDESGMPKERFSAEFPKEGPSILRIQQVVRGDSAAYFCASSPQTLNTEAFFGQGTRLTVV.

The CDR3 reads CASSPQGQGSEAFF. The CDR3 DNA reads TGTGCCAGCTCACCCCAGGGACAGGGCTCTGAAGCTTTCTTT. The genes are TRBV18 and TRBJ1-1, with 9 bases aligning to TRBD1. After removal of 3 bases from V and 6 bases from J, the junction contained 5 bases not matched to a gene. The CDR3 is 14 residues long. The germline gives CDR1 KGHSH, CDR2 LQKENI. The complete variable domain, with remaining parts taken from reference TRBV18 and TRBJ1-1, reads NAGVMQNPRHLVRRRGQEARLRCSPMKGHSHVYWYRQLPEEGLKFMVYLQKENIIDESGMPKERFSAEFPKEGPSILRIQQVVRGDSAAYFCASSPQGQGSEAFFGQGTRLTVV.

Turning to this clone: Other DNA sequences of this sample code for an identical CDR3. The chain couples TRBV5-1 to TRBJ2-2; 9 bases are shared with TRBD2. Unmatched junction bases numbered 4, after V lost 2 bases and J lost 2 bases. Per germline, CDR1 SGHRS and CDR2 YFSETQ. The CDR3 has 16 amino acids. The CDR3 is CASSLGAGGNTGELFF. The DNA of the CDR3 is TGCGCCAGCAGCTTAGGAGCGGGAGGAAACACCGGGGAGCTGTTTTTT.

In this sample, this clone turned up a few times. Here the CDR3 reads CSVVPYVDTEAFF. CDR3 sequence (DNA): TGCAGCGTTGTACCCTATGTGGACACTGAAGCTTTCTTT. The chain uses TRBV29-1 and TRBJ1-1; D is undetermined. CDR1 SQVTM and CDR2 ANQGSEA come from the germline V gene. This CDR3 has 13 residues. The V end was cut by 4 bases, the J end by 3 bases, with 12 bases between.

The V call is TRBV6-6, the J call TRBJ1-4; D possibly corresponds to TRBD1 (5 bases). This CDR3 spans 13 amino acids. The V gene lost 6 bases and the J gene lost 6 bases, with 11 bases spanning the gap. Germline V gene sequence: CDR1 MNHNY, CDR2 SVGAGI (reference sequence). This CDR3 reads CASRRGLDEKLFF. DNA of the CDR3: TGTGCCAGCAGGCGGGGGTTAGATGAAAAACTGTTTTTT.

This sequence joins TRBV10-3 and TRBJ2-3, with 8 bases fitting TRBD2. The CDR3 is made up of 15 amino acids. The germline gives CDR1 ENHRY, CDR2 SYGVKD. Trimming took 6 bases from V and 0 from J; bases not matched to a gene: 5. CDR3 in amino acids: CAISELAASTDTQYF. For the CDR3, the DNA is TGTGCCATCAGCGAACTAGCGGCCAGCACAGATACGCAGTATTTT.

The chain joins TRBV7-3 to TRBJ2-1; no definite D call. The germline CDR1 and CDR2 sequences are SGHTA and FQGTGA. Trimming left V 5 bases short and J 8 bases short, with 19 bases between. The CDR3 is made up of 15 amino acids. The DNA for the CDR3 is TGTGCCAGCAGCCGGACCAGCTCCCTTTACGATGAGCAGTTCTTC. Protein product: CASSRTSSLYDEQFF.

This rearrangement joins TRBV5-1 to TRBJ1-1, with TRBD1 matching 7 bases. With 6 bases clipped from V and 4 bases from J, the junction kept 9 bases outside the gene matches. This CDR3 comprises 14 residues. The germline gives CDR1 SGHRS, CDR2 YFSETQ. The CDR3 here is CASTQTQGITEAFF. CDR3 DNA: TGCGCCAGCACCCAAACACAGGGGATCACTGAAGCTTTCTTT.

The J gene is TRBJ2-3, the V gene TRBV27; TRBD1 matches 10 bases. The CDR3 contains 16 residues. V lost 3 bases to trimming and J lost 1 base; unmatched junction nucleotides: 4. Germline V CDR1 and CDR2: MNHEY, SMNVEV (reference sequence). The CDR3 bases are TGTGCCAGCAGTTTCGGGGGGACAGGGGGCACAGATACGCAGTATTTT. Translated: CASSFGGTGGTDTQYF.

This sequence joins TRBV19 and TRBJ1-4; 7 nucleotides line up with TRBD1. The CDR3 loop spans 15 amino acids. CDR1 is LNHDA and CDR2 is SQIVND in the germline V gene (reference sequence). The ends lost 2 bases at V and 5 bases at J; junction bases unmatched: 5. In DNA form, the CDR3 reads TGTGCCAGTAGTATACGACAGGGAGCGAATGAAAAACTGTTTTTT. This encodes CASSIRQGANEKLFF. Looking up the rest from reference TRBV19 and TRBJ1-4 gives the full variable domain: DGGITQSPKYLFRKEGQNVTLSCEQNLNHDAMYWYRQDPGQGLRLIYYSQIVNDFQKGDIAEGYSVSREKKESFPLTVTSAQKNPTAFYLCASSIRQGANEKLFFGSGTQLSVL.

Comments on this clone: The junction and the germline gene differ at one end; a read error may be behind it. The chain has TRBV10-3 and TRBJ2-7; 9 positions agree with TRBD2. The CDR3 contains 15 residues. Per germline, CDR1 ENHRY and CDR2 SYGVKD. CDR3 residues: CASSYSPSGNYEQYF. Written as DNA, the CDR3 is TGTGCCAGCAGTTATTCGCCTAGCGGGAACTACGAGCAGTACTTC.

CDR3 nucleotide sequence: TGTGCCAGCAGTCGGCGCGGGGGGGAGACCCAGTACTTC. Translating it yields CASSRRGGETQYF. This chain connects TRBV2 to TRBJ2-5, with 8 bases identical to TRBD2. This CDR3 contains 13 residues. The V gene end was trimmed by 5 bases and the J gene end by 5 bases; junction bases not matched to a gene: 4. Germline V gene data show CDR1 as SNHLY and CDR2 as FYNNEI.

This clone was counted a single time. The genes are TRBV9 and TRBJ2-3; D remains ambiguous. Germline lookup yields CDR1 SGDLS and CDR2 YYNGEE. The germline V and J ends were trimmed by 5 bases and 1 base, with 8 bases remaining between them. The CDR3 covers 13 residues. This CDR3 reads CASSTRGTDTQYF. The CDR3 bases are TGTGCCAGCAGTACAAGGGGCACAGATACGCAGTATTTT.

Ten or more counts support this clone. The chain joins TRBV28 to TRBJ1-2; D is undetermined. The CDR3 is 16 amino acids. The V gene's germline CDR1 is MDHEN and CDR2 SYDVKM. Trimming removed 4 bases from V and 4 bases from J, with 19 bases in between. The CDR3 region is CASSSGTEYHFYGYTF. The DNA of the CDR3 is TGTGCCAGCAGTTCGGGAACGGAGTACCATTTCTATGGCTACACCTTC.

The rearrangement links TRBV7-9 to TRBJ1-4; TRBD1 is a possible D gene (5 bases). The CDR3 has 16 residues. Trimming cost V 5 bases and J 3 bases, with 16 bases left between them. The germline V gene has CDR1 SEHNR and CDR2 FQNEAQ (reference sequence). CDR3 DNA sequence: TGTGCCAGCAGCCCGAGGTGGGGGGGAGCTAATGAAAAACTGTTTTTT. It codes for CASSPRWGGANEKLFF.

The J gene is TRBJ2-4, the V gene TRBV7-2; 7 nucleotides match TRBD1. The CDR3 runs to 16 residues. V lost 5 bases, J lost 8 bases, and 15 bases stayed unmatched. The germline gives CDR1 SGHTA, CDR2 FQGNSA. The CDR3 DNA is TGTGCCAGCAGCCCTGGGACAGATTGGTCTTCGGACATTCAGTACTTC. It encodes CASSPGTDWSSDIQYF.

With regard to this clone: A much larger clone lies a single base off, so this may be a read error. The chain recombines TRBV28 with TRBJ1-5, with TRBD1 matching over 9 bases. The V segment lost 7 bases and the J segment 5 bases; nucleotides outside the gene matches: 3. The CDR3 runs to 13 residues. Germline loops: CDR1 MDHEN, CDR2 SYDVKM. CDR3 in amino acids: CASKRTGDQPQHF. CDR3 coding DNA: TGTGCCAGCAAACGGACAGGGGATCAGCCCCAGCATTTT.